What follows describes a single T cell receptor beta chain. The data are from a study of blood T cell repertoires in COVID-19. Overall study context: The samples span acute and convalescent COVID-19 from the United States, Italy and Spain.

Clones were sequenced by immunoSEQ multiplex PCR, and TCRdb holds only the in-frame ones, with some missing. The table has over 200,000 clones, roughly 92% seen once. From germline, CDR1 is LGHNA and CDR2 YSLEER. The CDR3 is 15 residues long. With V trimmed by 3 bases and J by 5 bases, 9 bases remained unmatched. The chain links TRBV4-3 to TRBJ1-1; 7 bases fit TRBD1. Sequencing was performed on peripheral blood. The TCR comes from a man aged 55-75 years with COVID-19, enrolled during active disease. CDR3 DNA: TGCGCCAGCAGCCACCCCACAGGGGAAGGGACTGAAGCTTTCTTT. Protein product: CASSHPTGEGTEAFF.